This T cell receptor beta chain was recovered during a study of liver allograft versus peripheral blood T cells. Overall study: Comparative analysis was performed on T cell receptor repertoires from transplanted livers and from recipients' peripheral blood.

As for this clonotype: The antigen is undetermined.

Study-wide results and limits: Within liver allografts, T cell receptor repertoires were reportedly different from those in peripheral blood.

CDR1 and CDR2 from the germline V gene are SGHNT and YYREEE (reference sequence). The CDR3 consists of 15 residues. V shed 1 base and J shed 3 bases, with 14 bases lying between them. TCRdb reprocessed the reads via MiXCR and lists one record per CDR3 protein. The sample includes about 13,000 distinct CDR3 sequences, 18% of them seen just once. This receptor was taken from a human patient who had a liver transplant. Some T cells may be supplied by the graft donor. This chain connects TRBV5-4 to TRBJ2-7; possibly TRBD1 or TRBD2 for D (5 bases each). The CDR3 sequence: CASSLLGVENYEQYF. DNA for the CDR3: TGTGCCAGCAGCTTGTTGGGGGTAGAGAACTACGAGCAGTACTTC.